This T cell receptor beta chain comes out of a study of blood T cell repertoires in COVID-19. Sequenced by immunoSEQ multiplex PCR; TCRdb stores in-frame clones only, minus some. The sample holds about 270,000 clones, around 93% seen once. The receptor comes from a man aged 40-55 years who had been exposed to COVID-19. Sample: PBMCs or T cells enriched from blood (not recorded which).

The CDR3 coding sequence is TGCAGTGCTAGTATTAACAGGAACACTGAAGCTTTCTTT. The encoded protein is CSASINRNTEAFF. The chain employs TRBV20-1 and TRBJ1-1; D is undetermined. V was pared by 3 bases and J by 1 base, with 9 bases between. Per germline, CDR1 DFQATT and CDR2 SNEGSKA (reference sequence). The CDR3 runs 13 residues.